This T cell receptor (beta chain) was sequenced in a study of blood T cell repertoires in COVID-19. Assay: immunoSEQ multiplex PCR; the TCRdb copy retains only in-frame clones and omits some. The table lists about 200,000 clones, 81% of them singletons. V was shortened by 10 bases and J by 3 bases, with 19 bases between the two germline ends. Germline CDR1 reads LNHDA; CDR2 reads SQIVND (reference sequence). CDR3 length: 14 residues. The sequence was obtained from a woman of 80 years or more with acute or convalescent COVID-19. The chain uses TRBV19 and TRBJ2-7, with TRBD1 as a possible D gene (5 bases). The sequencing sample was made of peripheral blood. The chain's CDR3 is CATTPGAFVYEQYF. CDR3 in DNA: TGTGCCACGACTCCTGGGGCCTTCGTCTACGAGCAGTACTTC. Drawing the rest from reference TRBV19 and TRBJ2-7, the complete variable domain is DGGITQSPKYLFRKEGQNVTLSCEQNLNHDAMYWYRQDPGQGLRLIYYSQIVNDFQKGDIAEGYSVSREKKESFPLTVTSAQKNPTAFYLCATTPGAFVYEQYFGPGTRLTVT.